The TCR beta chain under discussion was sequenced for a study of blood T cell repertoires in COVID-19. Study as a whole: COVID-19 samples, acute and convalescent, were from the United States, Italy and Spain. The cDNA or gDNA used as material had been derived from T cells, B-cell-depleted T cells, or PBMCs.

Per the original methods: Counts of nucleated cells, estimated from reference gene primer amplification, were obtained. Clones were read by immunoSEQ multiplex PCR, and TCRdb kept only the in-frame ones, dropping some. For V, J and clone size, that table is used; D and trimming come from the DNA. This table has 200,000 to 300,000 clones, 80% to 85% appearing once. The CDR3 is 15 amino acids. CDR1 and CDR2 from the germline V gene are MDHEN and SYDVKM. Trimming at V came to 6 bases and at J to 7 bases, leaving 12 bases not matched to a gene. The sequenced material came from peripheral blood. The gene calls are TRBV28 and TRBJ2-7, with 10 nucleotides matching TRBD1. The sequence was obtained from a man between 60 and 75 years old with acute or convalescent COVID-19. CDR3 sequence: CASSGRGTGVGEQYF. The DNA for the CDR3 is TGTGCCAGCAGCGGGAGGGGGACAGGGGTTGGGGAGCAGTACTTC.